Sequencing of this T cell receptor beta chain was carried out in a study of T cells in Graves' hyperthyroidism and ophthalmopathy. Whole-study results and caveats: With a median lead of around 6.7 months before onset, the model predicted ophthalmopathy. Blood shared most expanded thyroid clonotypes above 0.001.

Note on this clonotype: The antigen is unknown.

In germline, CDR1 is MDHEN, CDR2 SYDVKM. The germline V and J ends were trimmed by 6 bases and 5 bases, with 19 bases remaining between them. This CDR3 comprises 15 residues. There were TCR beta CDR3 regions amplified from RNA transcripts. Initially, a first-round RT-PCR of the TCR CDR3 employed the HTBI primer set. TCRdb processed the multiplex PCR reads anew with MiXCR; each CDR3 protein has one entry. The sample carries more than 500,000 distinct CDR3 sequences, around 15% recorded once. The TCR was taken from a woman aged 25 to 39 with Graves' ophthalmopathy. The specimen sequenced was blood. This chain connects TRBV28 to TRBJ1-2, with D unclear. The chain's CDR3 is CASRWSTGALYGYTF. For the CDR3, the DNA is TGTGCCAGCAGGTGGTCGACGGGAGCTCTATATGGCTACACCTTC.